Presented here are 17 T cell receptor beta chains from one specimen sequenced in a study of beta chain features in type 1 diabetes. The study reverse transcribed the entire isolated RNA, so it sequenced expressed TCRB transcripts. The repertoire was sequenced with immunoSEQ multiplex PCR; TCRdb's copy has only in-frame clones and lacks some. The profile shows around 600,000 clones, around an eighth of them singletons. Their target antigens are unknown. General study results and limits: There was a moderate but significant shortening of TCRB CDR3s in all four CD4+ subsets of Type 1 diabetes patients.

The specimen was naive CD4+ T cells from blood. These receptors all come from a man in his thirties or forties with type 1 diabetes.

This clone was observed a handful of times. This chain joins TRBV14 and TRBJ2-7; perhaps D is TRBD1 or TRBD2 (5 bases each). CDR1 SGHDN and CDR2 FVKESK come from the germline V gene. The ends were cut back, 4 bases at V and 2 bases at J, with 12 bases in the middle. The CDR3 covers 14 residues. The CDR3, as DNA: TGTGCCAGCAGCCTAGGGACGGTAACCTACGAGCAGTACTTC. Translating it yields CASSLGTVTYEQYF.

This sequence joins TRBV28 and TRBJ1-2, with D unresolved. Trimming pared 5 bases from V and 6 bases from J, leaving 10 bases between. Germline V gene sequence: CDR1 MDHEN, CDR2 SYDVKM. The CDR3 sequence is 12 residues long. In DNA form, the CDR3 reads TGTGCCAGCAGTATCTTAGCAGATGGCTACACCTTC. Amino acids: CASSILADGYTF.

This clone was seen a handful of times. The J gene is TRBJ2-7, the V gene TRBV28, with D tentatively TRBD1 (5 bases). The V end was cut by 2 bases, the J end by 5 bases, with 19 bases between. Germline V CDR1 and CDR2: MDHEN, SYDVKM. CDR3 length: 16 residues. This CDR3 is CASSLGILHRPHEQYF. CDR3 bases: TGTGCCAGCAGTTTAGGCATCCTGCACAGGCCTCACGAGCAGTACTTC. Using reference TRBV28 and TRBJ2-7 for the parts outside the CDR3, the full variable domain is DVKVTQSSRYLVKRTGEKVFLECVQDMDHENMFWYRQDPGLGLRLIYFSYDVKMKEKGDIPEGYSVSREKKERFSLILESASTNQTSMYLCASSLGILHRPHEQYFGPGTRLTVT.

The chain combines TRBV2 with TRBJ2-1, with D tentatively TRBD2 (6 bases). The length of the CDR3 is 14 residues. Germline values: CDR1 SNHLY, CDR2 FYNNEI. The V end was cut by 4 bases, the J end by 12 bases, with 19 bases between. This CDR3 is CASSGETPGVGQFF. CDR3 in DNA: TGTGCCAGCAGTGGAGAGACCCCGGGGGTTGGGCAGTTCTTC.

The chain uses TRBV14 and TRBJ2-5; TRBD1 agrees at 8 bases. Per the germline V gene, CDR1 is SGHDN and CDR2 is FVKESK. The CDR3 loop spans 13 amino acids. V lost 4 bases and J lost 7; bases outside the gene matches: 5. The CDR3 bases are TGTGCCAGCAGCCCGGGACAGGCAGGGACCCAGTACTTC. Translation gives CASSPGQAGTQYF.

This rearrangement joins TRBV4-3 to TRBJ1-2; TRBD1 matches 9 bases. Germline values: CDR1 LGHNA, CDR2 YSLEER. Germline trimming cut 4 bases from V and 3 bases from J; bases unmatched to any gene: 6. The CDR3 covers 15 residues. As DNA, the CDR3 is TGCGCCAGCAGCCCCAAACAGGGGGCCGACTATGGCTACACCTTC. Its protein is CASSPKQGADYGYTF.

The V and J genes are TRBV30 and TRBJ1-4; D gene ambiguous. This CDR3 comprises 13 residues. The V end was cut by 5 bases, the J end by 2 bases, with 9 bases between. Germline CDR1 and CDR2: GTSNPN and SVGIG (reference sequence). The CDR3 DNA follows: TGTGCCTGGGATGACTCGACTAATGAAAAACTGTTTTTT. It specifies CAWDDSTNEKLFF. The variable domain in full, with the rest retrieved from reference TRBV30 and TRBJ1-4, is SQTIHQWPATLVQPVGSPLSLECTVEGTSNPNLYWYRQAAGRGLQLLFYSVGIGQISSEVPQNLSASRPQDRQFILSSKKLLLSDSGFYLCAWDDSTNEKLFFGSGTQLSVL.

The J gene is TRBJ2-2, the V gene TRBV7-9; the D is unclear. The CDR3 contains 13 residues. V lost 8 bases and J lost 0, with 7 bases in between. Germline CDR1 SEHNR, CDR2 FQNEAQ (reference sequence). As DNA, the CDR3 is TGTGCCAGCGGGAATTCGAACACCGGGGAGCTGTTTTTT. Translating gives CASGNSNTGELFF.

This clone has more than one count but fewer than ten. The rearrangement links TRBV9 to TRBJ2-7, with D perhaps assigned TRBD1 or TRBD2 (5 bases each). V gave up 2 bases and J gave up 4 bases, with 13 bases separating them. The CDR3 loop spans 14 amino acids. The germline gives CDR1 SGDLS, CDR2 YYNGEE. CDR3 loop: CASSVWGSSYEQYF. CDR3 sequence (DNA): TGTGCCAGCAGCGTCTGGGGGAGCTCGTACGAGCAGTACTTC.

This rearrangement joins TRBV28 to TRBJ2-1; weak D call: TRBD2 (7 bases). This CDR3 is 13 amino acids long. Trimming cost V 3 bases and J 10 bases, with 13 bases left between them. Germline V lookup: CDR1 MDHEN, CDR2 SYDVKM. This chain's CDR3 is CASSFGGLGEQFF. As DNA, the CDR3 is TGTGCCAGCAGTTTCGGGGGGCTGGGCGAGCAGTTCTTC.

The chain combines TRBV7-8 with TRBJ1-5; 9 bases map to TRBD1. The V and J ends lost 5 bases and 6 bases, in that order; junction bases with no gene match: 11. This CDR3 region has 16 residues. Germline assignment: CDR1 SGHVS and CDR2 FQNEAQ. The CDR3, as DNA: TGTGCCAGCAGCCCTCGTATGGGACAGGGAGGTCAGCCCCAGCATTTT. Encoded protein: CASSPRMGQGGQPQHF.

The sample holds a few counts of this clone. The V gene is TRBV4-3, the J gene TRBJ2-1; maybe TRBD1 (5 bases). With 4 bases removed from V and 6 bases from J, the gap between germline ends came to 22 bases. In germline, CDR1 is LGHNA, CDR2 YSLEER. The CDR3 length is 17 residues. CDR3 protein: CASSRFPRGYSGNEQFF. In nucleotides, the CDR3 is TGCGCCAGCAGCCGATTTCCTAGGGGATACTCGGGCAATGAGCAGTTCTTC.

This clone was counted a few times. The chain is built from TRBV4-3 and TRBJ2-5; D is unclear. Between the trimmed V and J ends, which lost 1 base and 1 base, there was a span of 13 bases. Looked up from germline, CDR1 is LGHNA and CDR2 is YSLEER. This CDR3 comprises 16 residues. CDR3 sequence (DNA): TGCGCCAGCAGCCAAGGCAATGGAGCGATCCAAGAGACCCAGTACTTC. This translates into CASSQGNGAIQETQYF.

The DNA of the CDR3 is TGTGCCAGCAGCTATACAGGGGGCGGAATCTATCAGCCCCAGCATTTT. This sequence encodes CASSYTGGGIYQPQHF. This rearrangement joins TRBV5-6 to TRBJ1-5; 9 positions match TRBD1. Looked up from germline, CDR1 is SGHDT and CDR2 is YYEEEE. The CDR3 consists of 16 residues. V lost 3 bases to trimming and J lost 5 bases; unmatched junction nucleotides: 9.

The genes are TRBV7-9 and TRBJ1-4, with 7 bases that match TRBD1. The V gene's germline CDR1 is SEHNR and CDR2 FQNEAQ (reference sequence). The CDR3 has 13 residues. Trimming removed 5 bases from V and 7 bases from J; junction bases left unmatched: 4. CDR3 in DNA: TGTGCCAGCAGCCGGGACAGTGGTGAAAAACTGTTTTTT. Its translation: CASSRDSGEKLFF.

The CDR3 nucleotides are TGTGCCAGCAGCTTTGGACAGTCGAACACTGAAGCTTTCTTT. It codes for CASSFGQSNTEAFF. The V gene is TRBV7-2, the J gene TRBJ1-1; D is possibly TRBD1 (6 bases). CDR3 length equals 14 residues. Germline V gene sequence: CDR1 SGHTA, CDR2 FQGNSA. The V end was cut by 3 bases, the J end by 1 base, with 9 bases between. Filled out from reference TRBV7-2 and TRBJ1-1, the complete variable domain reads GAGVSQSPSNKVTEKGKDVELRCDPISGHTALYWYRQSLGQGLEFLIYFQGNSAPDKSGLPSDRFSAERTGGSVSTLTIQRTQQEDSAVYLCASSFGQSNTEAFFGQGTRLTVV.

The chain links TRBV5-1 to TRBJ1-1, with D possibly TRBD1 on 6 matching bases. Looked up from germline, CDR1 is SGHRS and CDR2 is YFSETQ. V lost 0 bases to trimming and J lost 3 bases, with 12 bases between them. The CDR3 has 15 residues. CDR3 loop: CASSLVQGGYTEAFF. CDR3 sequence (DNA): TGCGCCAGCAGCTTGGTACAGGGAGGATACACTGAAGCTTTCTTT.